The text below deals with one TCR beta chain. Its antigen is unidentified. The sample is drawn from a study of cytomegalovirus exposure and HLA in healthy donors. General study results and limits: Previously analyzed data showed that most TCR beta V segments were productive at a frequency of about 87% or about 30%.

CDR1 and CDR2 (germline): GTSNPN, SVGIG (reference sequence). CDR3 length: 13 residues. V lost 4 bases and J 5 bases, leaving 14 bases between the germline ends. The PCR was carried out with 60 Vbeta primers and 13 Jbeta primers. TCRdb keeps only in-frame clones here, not all; method: immunoSEQ multiplex PCR. The table has fewer than 40,000 clones, about 60% seen once; the top ten hold about a fifth. This chain uses TRBV30 with TRBJ1-2, with D hard to call. The sample consisted of PBMCs. This TCR was recovered from a man aged 45-65 years in good health and CMV-seropositive. The CDR3 bases are TGTGCCTGGACCCTAGCCCTAGGATATGGCTACACCTTC. Translation: CAWTLALGYGYTF.